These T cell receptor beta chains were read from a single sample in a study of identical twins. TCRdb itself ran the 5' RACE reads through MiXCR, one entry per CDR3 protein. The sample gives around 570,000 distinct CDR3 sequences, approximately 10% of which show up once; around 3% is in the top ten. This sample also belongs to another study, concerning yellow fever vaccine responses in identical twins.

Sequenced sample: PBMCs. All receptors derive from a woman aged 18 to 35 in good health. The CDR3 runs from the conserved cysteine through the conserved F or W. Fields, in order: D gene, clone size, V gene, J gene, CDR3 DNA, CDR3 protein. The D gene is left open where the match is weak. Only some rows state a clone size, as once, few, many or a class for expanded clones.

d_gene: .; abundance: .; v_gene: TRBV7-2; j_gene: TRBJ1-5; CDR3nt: TGTGCCAGCAGCTTATGGCACAATCAGCCCCAGCATTTT; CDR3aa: CASSLWHNQPQHF
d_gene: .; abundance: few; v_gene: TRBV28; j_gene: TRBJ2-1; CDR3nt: TGTGCCAGCAGATTACGAGCCTACAATGAGCAGTTCTTC; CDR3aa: CASRLRAYNEQFF
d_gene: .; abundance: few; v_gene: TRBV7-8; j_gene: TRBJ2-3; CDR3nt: TGTGCCAGCAGCTTATCCTGGGCAGATACGCAGTATTTT; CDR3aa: CASSLSWADTQYF
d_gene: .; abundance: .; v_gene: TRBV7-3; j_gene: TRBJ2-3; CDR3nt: TGTGCCAGCAGCTCCGATGGTCACCGCACAGATACGCAGTATTTT; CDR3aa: CASSSDGHRTDTQYF
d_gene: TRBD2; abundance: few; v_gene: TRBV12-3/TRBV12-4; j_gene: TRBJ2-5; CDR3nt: TGTGCCAGCAGTTTCGGCGGGGGTGGAAAAGAGACCCAGTACTTC; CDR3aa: CASSFGGGGKETQYF
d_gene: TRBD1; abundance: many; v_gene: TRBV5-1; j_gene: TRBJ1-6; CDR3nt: TGCGCCAGCAGCTTGGGACAGGGGGCTGATAATTCACCCCTCCACTTT; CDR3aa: CASSLGQGADNSPLHF
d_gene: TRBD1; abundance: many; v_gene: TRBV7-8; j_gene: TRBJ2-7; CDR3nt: TGTGCCAGCAGCTGGGGGACAGGAAGCTCCTACGAGCAGTACTTC; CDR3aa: CASSWGTGSSYEQYF
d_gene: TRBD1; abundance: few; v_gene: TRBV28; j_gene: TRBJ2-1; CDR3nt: TGTGCCAGCAGTTTGCAGGGGGCTAACAATGAGCAGTTCTTC; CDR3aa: CASSLQGANNEQFF
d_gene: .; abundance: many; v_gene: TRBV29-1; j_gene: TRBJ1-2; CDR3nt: TGCAGCGTTGAAGACAGGGGTGGCTACACCTTC; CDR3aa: CSVEDRGGYTF
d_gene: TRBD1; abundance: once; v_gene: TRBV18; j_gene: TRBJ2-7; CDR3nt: TGTGCCAGCTCACCAGTCGACAGGGTGGACTCCTACGAGCAGTACTTC; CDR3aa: CASSPVDRVDSYEQYF
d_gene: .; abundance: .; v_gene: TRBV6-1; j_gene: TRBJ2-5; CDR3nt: TGTGCCAGCAGCAACAACCTCCACCAAGAGACCCAGTACTTC; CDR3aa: CASSNNLHQETQYF
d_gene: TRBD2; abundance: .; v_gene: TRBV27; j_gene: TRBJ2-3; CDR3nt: TGTGCCAGCAGTACCTTCACACTAGCGGAAGACACAGATACGCAGTATTTT; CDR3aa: CASSTFTLAEDTDTQYF
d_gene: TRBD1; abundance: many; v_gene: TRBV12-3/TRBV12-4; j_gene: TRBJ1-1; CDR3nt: TGTGCCAGCAGTTTTGGGACAGAGCTTGAAGCTTTCTTT; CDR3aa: CASSFGTELEAFF